This T cell receptor (beta chain) was recorded in a study of T cells in Graves' hyperthyroidism and ophthalmopathy. The CDR3 loop spans 14 amino acids. Trimming left V 2 bases short and J 6 bases short, with 13 bases between. TCR beta CDR3 region amplification was performed from RNA transcripts. Initially, a first-round RT-PCR of the TCR CDR3 employed the HTBI primer set. TCRdb reprocessed the multiplex PCR reads with MiXCR, giving one entry per CDR3 protein. Found here are 550,000 to 650,000 distinct CDR3 sequences, about 15% of them singletons; the top ten hold almost 6%. The PBMCs were sourced from fresh peripheral blood (approximately 9.6 ml). This clonotype was detected many times.

The clonotype was recovered from a woman aged 25 to 39 with Graves' hyperthyroidism that later progressed to Graves' ophthalmopathy. The V call is TRBV12-3 or TRBV12-4, the J call TRBJ1-2; D possibly corresponds to TRBD1 (5 bases). The specimen was blood. This CDR3 reads CASSLPGLSNGYTF. In nucleotides, the CDR3 is TGTGCCAGCAGTTTACCGGGACTAAGTAATGGCTACACCTTC.